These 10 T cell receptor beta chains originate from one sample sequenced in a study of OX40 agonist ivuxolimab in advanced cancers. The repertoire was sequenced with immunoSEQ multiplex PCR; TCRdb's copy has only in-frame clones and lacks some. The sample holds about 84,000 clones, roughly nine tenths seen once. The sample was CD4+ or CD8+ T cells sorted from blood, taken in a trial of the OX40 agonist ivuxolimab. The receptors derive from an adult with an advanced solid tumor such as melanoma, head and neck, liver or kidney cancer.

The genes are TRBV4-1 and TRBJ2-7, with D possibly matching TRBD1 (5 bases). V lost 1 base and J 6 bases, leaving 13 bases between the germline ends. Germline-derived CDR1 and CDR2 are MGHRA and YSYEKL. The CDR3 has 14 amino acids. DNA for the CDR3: TGCGCCAGCAGCCAAGGGTTCAGGGCCGGCGAGCAGTACTTC. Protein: CASSQGFRAGEQYF.

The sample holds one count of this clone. This CDR3 reads CASSQGTGWGTEAFF. Written as DNA, the CDR3 is TGCGCCAGCAGTCAAGGGACAGGATGGGGGACTGAAGCTTTCTTT. The chain joins TRBV23-1 to TRBJ1-1, with 8 positions matching TRBD1. TRBV23-1 is an ORF, with its function uncertain. Losses at the gene ends were 2 bases for V and 5 bases for J; bases not matched to a gene: 7. The CDR3 loop spans 15 amino acids.

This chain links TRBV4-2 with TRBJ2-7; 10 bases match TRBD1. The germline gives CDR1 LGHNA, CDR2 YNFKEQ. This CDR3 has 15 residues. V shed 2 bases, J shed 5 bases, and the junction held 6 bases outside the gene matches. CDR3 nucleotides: TGTGCCAGCAGCCAAACCGGGACAGGGGAAGACGAGCAGTACTTC. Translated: CASSQTGTGEDEQYF.

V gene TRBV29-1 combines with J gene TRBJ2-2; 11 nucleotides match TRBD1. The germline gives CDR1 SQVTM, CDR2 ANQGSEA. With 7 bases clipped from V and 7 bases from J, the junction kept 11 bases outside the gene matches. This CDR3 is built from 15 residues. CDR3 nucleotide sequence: TGCAGCGGTGGCGGACAGGGGGCGTTGGGCGGGGAGCTGTTTTTT. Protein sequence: CSGGGQGALGGELFF.

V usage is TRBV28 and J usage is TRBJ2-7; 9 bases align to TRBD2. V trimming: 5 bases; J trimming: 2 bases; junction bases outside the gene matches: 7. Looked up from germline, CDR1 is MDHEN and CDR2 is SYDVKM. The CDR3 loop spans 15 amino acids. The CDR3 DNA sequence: TGTGCCAGCAGTCTTAGCGGGAGAGGCGCCTACGAGCAGTACTTC. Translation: CASSLSGRGAYEQYF.

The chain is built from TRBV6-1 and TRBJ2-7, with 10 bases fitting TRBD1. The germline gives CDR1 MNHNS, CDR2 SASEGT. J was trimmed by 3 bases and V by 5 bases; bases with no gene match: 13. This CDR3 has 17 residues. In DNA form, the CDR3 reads TGTGCCAGCAGTCAAGGGGCCGGGACAGGGGTTCGCTACGAGCAGTACTTC. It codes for CASSQGAGTGVRYEQYF.

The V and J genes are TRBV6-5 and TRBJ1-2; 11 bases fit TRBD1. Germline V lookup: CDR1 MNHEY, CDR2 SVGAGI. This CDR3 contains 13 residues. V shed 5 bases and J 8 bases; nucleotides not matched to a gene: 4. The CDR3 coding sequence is TGTGCCAGCAGTACGGACAGGGGGCGCGGCTACACCTTC. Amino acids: CASSTDRGRGYTF.

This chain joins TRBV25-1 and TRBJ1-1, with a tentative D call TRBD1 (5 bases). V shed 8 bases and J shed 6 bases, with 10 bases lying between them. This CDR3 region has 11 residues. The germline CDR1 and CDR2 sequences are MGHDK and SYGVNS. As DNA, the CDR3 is TGTGCCAGCGGAGGGGTCTCTGAAGCTTTCTTT. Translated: CASGGVSEAFF.

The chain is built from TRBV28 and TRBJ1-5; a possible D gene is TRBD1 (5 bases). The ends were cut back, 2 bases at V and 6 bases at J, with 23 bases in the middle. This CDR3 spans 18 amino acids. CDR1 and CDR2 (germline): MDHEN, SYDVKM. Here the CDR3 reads CASSLRAGGARVGQPQHF. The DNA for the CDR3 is TGTGCCAGCAGTTTAAGGGCCGGTGGGGCCAGGGTTGGTCAGCCCCAGCATTTT.

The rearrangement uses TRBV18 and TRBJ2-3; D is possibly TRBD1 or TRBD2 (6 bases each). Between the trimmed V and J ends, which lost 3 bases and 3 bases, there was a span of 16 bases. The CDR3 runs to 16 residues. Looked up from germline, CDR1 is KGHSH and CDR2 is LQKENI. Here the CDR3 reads CASSPARGAVTDTQYF. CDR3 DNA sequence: TGTGCCAGCTCACCCGCTAGGGGGGCGGTTACAGATACGCAGTATTTT.